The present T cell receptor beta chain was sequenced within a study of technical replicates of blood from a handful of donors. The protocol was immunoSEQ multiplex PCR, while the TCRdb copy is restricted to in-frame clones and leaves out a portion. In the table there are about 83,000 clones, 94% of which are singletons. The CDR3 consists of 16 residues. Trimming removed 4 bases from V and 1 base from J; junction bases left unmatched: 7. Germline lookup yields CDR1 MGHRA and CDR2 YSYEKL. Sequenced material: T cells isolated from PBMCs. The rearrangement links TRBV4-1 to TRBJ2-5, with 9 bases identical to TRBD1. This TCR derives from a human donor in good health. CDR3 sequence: CASSRGTGNPQETQYF. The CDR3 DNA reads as TGCGCCAGCAGCCGAGGGACAGGGAACCCCCAAGAGACCCAGTACTTC.